The next 5 T cell receptor beta chains were all read from a single sample in a study of graft-versus-host responses after intestinal transplantation. The repertoire was sequenced with immunoSEQ multiplex PCR; TCRdb's copy has only in-frame clones and lacks some. The data hold over 75,000 clones, with 86% observed a single time. Sequencing was performed on PBMCs, taken 255 days after intestinal transplant. These TCRs come from a human patient who received an intestinal transplant, so some T cells may come from the graft donor.

The chain employs TRBV7-8 and TRBJ2-7; the match to TRBD2 covers 8 bases. Per the germline V gene, CDR1 is SGHVS and CDR2 is FQNEAQ. V dropped 8 bases and J dropped 0; count of bases not matched to a gene: 6. CDR3 size: 14 residues. The CDR3 loop is CASGYTSGSYEQYF. Here the CDR3 DNA reads TGTGCCAGCGGATATACTAGCGGCTCCTACGAGCAGTACTTC.

The CDR3 DNA is TGTGCCAGCAGCGTATCAGGGACCCGAGGGGATGAGCAGTTCTTC. Its protein product is CASSVSGTRGDEQFF. This sequence joins TRBV9 and TRBJ2-1, with D perhaps assigned TRBD1 or TRBD2 (5 bases each). The ends were cut back, 1 base at V and 8 bases at J, with 16 bases in the middle. The CDR3 is 15 residues long. Germline loops: CDR1 SGDLS, CDR2 YYNGEE.

V usage is TRBV7-9 and J usage is TRBJ1-1; D unclear. Looked up from germline, CDR1 is SEHNR and CDR2 is FQNEAQ (reference sequence). The CDR3 is 13 amino acids. With 4 bases removed from V and 3 bases from J, the gap between germline ends came to 9 bases. The CDR3 loop is CASSSLGDTEAFF. CDR3 nucleotide sequence: TGTGCCAGCAGCTCCCTAGGAGACACTGAAGCTTTCTTT. Looking up the rest from reference TRBV7-9 and TRBJ1-1 gives the full variable domain: DTGVSQNPRHKITKRGQNVTFRCDPISEHNRLYWYRQTLGQGPEFLTYFQNEAQLEKSRLLSDRFSAERPKGSFSTLEIQRTEQGDSAMYLCASSSLGDTEAFFGQGTRLTVV.

The chain is built from TRBV2 and TRBJ2-2; 7 bases fit TRBD1. V lost 7 bases and J lost 0; bases outside the gene matches: 5. This CDR3 contains 15 residues. Germline values: CDR1 SNHLY, CDR2 FYNNEI. The CDR3 DNA reads as TGTGCCAGCAAACCTGGGACAGCGAACACCGGGGAGCTGTTTTTT. As protein: CASKPGTANTGELFF.

The chain employs TRBV7-6 and TRBJ2-5, with TRBD2 identical over 9 bases. The CDR3 is 16 residues long. Per germline, CDR1 SGHVS and CDR2 FNYEAQ. V gave up 3 bases and J gave up 4 bases; unmatched junction bases: 9. The CDR3 loop reads CASSLTGTSTVETQYF. CDR3 nucleotide sequence: TGTGCCAGCAGCTTGACCGGGACTAGCACGGTAGAGACCCAGTACTTC.